This entry concerns a single T cell receptor (beta chain). Trimming took 0 bases from V and 3 from J, leaving 12 bases between them. CDR3 size: 16 residues. CDR1 is KGHSH and CDR2 is LQKENI in the germline V gene. This entry belongs to a study of blood T cell repertoires in COVID-19. Study-wide context: COVID-19 samples collected from the United States, Italy and Spain covered acute and convalescent phases. Sample material is recorded as cDNA or gDNA derived from T cells, B-cell-depleted T cells, or PBMCs.

Authors' data handling: Using reference gene primer amplification, nucleated cell counts were estimated. The table came from immunoSEQ multiplex PCR; TCRdb's copy has only in-frame clones and leaves some out. D and trimming come from the DNA, and the V and J calls and clone size come from that table. The table includes about 220,000 clones, around 80% detected once. This chain connects TRBV18 to TRBJ1-5; no firm D call. The sequenced material came from peripheral blood. This TCR derives from a woman aged 70-85 years with acute or convalescent COVID-19. CDR3 protein: CASSPPGGYVNQPQHF. CDR3 bases: TGTGCCAGCTCACCACCGGGAGGGTACGTCAATCAGCCCCAGCATTTT.